These 9 T cell receptor beta chains were all obtained from the same sample, sequenced in a study of CD4+ T cells in melanoma. Sequenced by immunoSEQ multiplex PCR; TCRdb stores in-frame clones only, minus some. In the table there are approximately 20,000 clones, about 83% of which are singletons. Sequences were obtained from cells from a culture (not recorded whether cultured in vitro). These receptors all stem from a human donor with melanoma.

This clone was found once. The rearrangement uses TRBV7-2 and TRBJ2-5; a weak D match, TRBD1 (6 bases). Germline loops: CDR1 SGHTA, CDR2 FQGNSA. V lost 1 base to trimming and J lost 5 bases, with 14 bases between them. CDR3 length equals 15 residues. CDR3: CASSLDRAIRETQYF. In nucleotides, the CDR3 is TGTGCCAGCAGCTTAGACAGGGCGATCCGGGAGACCCAGTACTTC.

The count of this clone is one. The chain combines TRBV2 with TRBJ1-5; D not resolved. Germline CDR1 reads SNHLY; CDR2 reads FYNNEI. V was shortened by 6 bases and J by 0 bases, with 3 bases between the two germline ends. This CDR3 comprises 12 residues. This CDR3 is CASRDSNQPQHF. CDR3 DNA: TGTGCCAGCAGGGATAGCAATCAGCCCCAGCATTTT.

V usage is TRBV5-1 and J usage is TRBJ1-5; 11 bases align to TRBD1. CDR1 is SGHRS, CDR2 YFSETQ, per germline. CDR3 size: 16 residues. Trimming took 5 bases from V and 3 from J; bases not matched to a gene: 7. In DNA, the CDR3 is TGCGCCAGCAGGCCGGGGACAGGGGGATCCAATCAGCCCCAGCATTTT. It is translated as CASRPGTGGSNQPQHF.

This chain connects TRBV18 to TRBJ2-3, with TRBD2 matching over 9 bases. The CDR3 contains 16 residues. V was pared by 0 bases and J by 5 bases, with 6 bases of the junction left unmatched. Germline-derived CDR1 and CDR2 are KGHSH and LQKENI. The CDR3 loop reads CASSPPSGGEGDTQYF. The CDR3 DNA is TGTGCCAGCTCACCACCTAGCGGGGGCGAGGGAGATACGCAGTATTTT. The variable domain in full, completed from reference TRBV18 and TRBJ2-3, reads NAGVMQNPRHLVRRRGQEARLRCSPMKGHSHVYWYRQLPEEGLKFMVYLQKENIIDESGMPKERFSAEFPKEGPSILRIQQVVRGDSAAYFCASSPPSGGEGDTQYFGPGTRLTVL.

This clone was found a few times. The J gene is TRBJ1-2, the V gene TRBV6-9; 9 bases are shared with TRBD1. The CDR3 contains 15 residues. The J segment lost 6 bases and the V segment lost 6 bases, leaving 11 bases of the junction unmatched. Germline CDR1 reads MNHGY; CDR2 reads SVAAGI. Here the CDR3 reads CASSSSGQGKDGYTF. The CDR3 coding sequence is TGTGCCAGCAGCTCCTCCGGACAGGGGAAAGATGGCTACACCTTC.

This clone occurred once. This sequence joins TRBV10-1 and TRBJ1-5; the D gene is possibly TRBD1 (5 bases). V dropped 0 bases and J dropped 7 bases, with 31 bases sitting between them. CDR3 length equals 21 residues. CDR1 is WNHNN and CDR2 is SYGVQD in the germline V gene (reference sequence). CDR3 region: CASSESIGGAFCRPGLQPQHF. Here the CDR3 DNA reads TGCGCCAGCAGTGAGTCGATAGGTGGGGCTTTCTGTAGGCCAGGTTTACAGCCCCAGCATTTT.

The chain is built from TRBV5-1 and TRBJ2-7; no reliable D call. This CDR3 spans 14 amino acids. In germline, CDR1 is SGHRS, CDR2 YFSETQ. The V gene lost 1 base and the J gene lost 2 bases, with 10 bases spanning the gap. CDR3 protein: CASSLSEPPYEQYF. For the CDR3, the DNA is TGCGCCAGCAGCTTGTCAGAGCCCCCCTACGAGCAGTACTTC. Supplemented by reference TRBV5-1 and TRBJ2-7, the full variable domain reads KAGVTQTPRYLIKTRGQQVTLSCSPISGHRSVSWYQQTPGQGLQFLFEYFSETQRNKGNFPGRFSGRQFSNSRSEMNVSTLELGDSALYLCASSLSEPPYEQYFGPGTRLTVT.

The chain recombines TRBV27 with TRBJ2-7, with a possible D match to TRBD2 (5 bases). This CDR3 is built from 14 residues. Trimming took off 4 bases at V and 3 bases at J, with 13 bases between the two ends. CDR1 and CDR2 from the germline V gene are MNHEY and SMNVEV (reference sequence). CDR3 sequence: CASSSRRILYEQYF. DNA of the CDR3: TGTGCCAGCAGTTCGAGGAGGATCCTCTACGAGCAGTACTTC.

This clone was seen a few times. This rearrangement joins TRBV11-2 to TRBJ1-2; D may be TRBD1 (6 bases). Trimming cost V 5 bases and J 3 bases, with 13 bases left between them. CDR1 is SGHAT, CDR2 FQNNGV, per germline. The CDR3 runs 14 residues. CDR3 in DNA: TGTGCCAGCAGCCGACAGGACAGAGACTATGGCTACACCTTC. Protein sequence: CASSRQDRDYGYTF.